The subject of this entry is one T cell receptor (beta chain). The antigen this receptor binds is unknown. No much larger clone exists at a distance of one base, and base qualities are not known. V trim: 5 bases; J trim: 7 bases; unmatched bases: 9. Spanning cysteine to phenylalanine, the CDR3 consists of 15 amino acids. The entry retains the CDR3 DNA only, 45 bases that are in frame from base 1. As encoded in the germline V gene, CDR1 is MGHRA while CDR2 is YSYEKL. The data derive from a study of cytotoxic CD8 clonotypes in ibrutinib-treated CLL (dated by TCRdb to about 2021). For the wider study: In this cohort, over 14 patients were treatment-naive and approximately ten were relapsed/refractory, while roughly 17 had unmutated IGHV. Responses were partial in roughly 24 patients and complete in 2; after median 68 months follow-up, some 15 stayed in remission and around 12 progressed. Every remission and progressive disease sample was obtained while ibrutinib was still being received by the patients. Response samples were taken after a median of 12 months on treatment, ranging from roughly 6 to 36 months. Of the roughly 90 people in the trial, 26 had longitudinal samples available. On average, each sample had 255,043 productive templates and more than 85,000 productive rearrangements. Cryopreserved peripheral blood mononuclear cells were obtained prior to treatment, at the time of response, and at either disease progression or sustained remission.

A MiSeq instrument was used for deep resolution sequencing, which targeted depths ranging from 1 in 1 million up to 1 in 200,000 T cells, with coverage averaging 10x for each clonotype. The immunoSEQ hsTCRB Kit was used to generate the TCR beta libraries. The study's processing was this. The data were analyzed with ImmunoSEQ Analyzer and ImmunoSEQ Data Assistant, and V, D and J gene assignments followed IMGT definitions. Clonality, with values ranging from 0 to 1, was calculated as one minus the normalized Shannon entropy of productive rearrangement frequencies. Public clonotype analysis was restricted to overrepresented clonotypes comprising at least 0.05% of each patient's repertoire. Thirteen age-matched healthy donor repertoires from immuneACCESS served as clonality controls. As stored in TCRdb, this immuneACCESS dataset retains in-frame rearrangements with V and J assigned. A fraction of the clones does not appear; measured against another copy, unresolved V genes explain less than half of the discrepancy, and the remainder lacks a known reason. V and J calls and clone size are given by that table; D and trimming were obtained from the DNA. This sample comprises 70,000 to 80,000 clones, approximately 87% of them detected only once. The ten largest account for about 38% of the sample.

In the paper's terms, the time point label means: roughly 23 months on ibrutinib. Roughly 2 micrograms of genomic DNA were extracted from cryopreserved PBMCs for TCR beta library preparation. Longitudinal blood samples from CLL patients on ibrutinib monotherapy underwent high-throughput TCR beta sequencing. The patients took part in an open-label, single-center phase 2 trial of ibrutinib monotherapy. Study-level results and caveats: Clonality increased at ibrutinib response, stayed stable in sustained remission, and fell back toward baseline at progression. Public clonotypes were rare and either shrank or stayed stable during treatment, and the rise in clonality at ibrutinib response reflected expansion of private clonotypes. Baseline clonality exceeded that of age-matched healthy donors and correlated strongly with circulating CD8+ T-cell counts. Sustained-remission and progressing patients did not have matched sampling times, and lymph node repertoires were not examined.

The rearrangement combines TRBV4-1 with TRBJ2-2, with 8 central nucleotides matching TRBD2. This clonotype was sampled from a human donor with chronic lymphocytic leukemia. Source: PBMCs, taken after 24 months of ibrutinib treatment. The CDR3 reads CASSFSGGTGGELFF. The nucleotide sequence reads TGCGCCAGCAGCTTCAGCGGGGGAACAGGCGGGGAGCTGTTTTTT.